This T cell receptor beta chain was recovered during a study of CD8+CD57+ T cells in acquired aplastic anemia. Study-wide background: The mean DNA yield obtained from sorted CD4+ and CD8+ cells came to 3.2 ug. Healthy donor CD4+ cell samples had a mean of around 11 million reads.

Investigators profiled TCR beta VDJ and CDR3 from genomic DNA template. TCRdb redid the calling of the reads with MiXCR, one entry per CDR3 protein. The sample records approximately 380,000 distinct CDR3 sequences, around 68% being singletons. This clonotype was detected ten times or more. Its target is unknown. Study-wide results and limits: CD8+ Simpson's diversity showed no significant patient-control difference. The number of CD8+ CDR3 sequences shared by patients and controls was around 30.

V lost 5 bases and J 4 bases, leaving 17 bases between the germline ends. Germline V gene data show CDR1 as SQVTM and CDR2 as ANQGSEA. This CDR3 contains 14 residues. The rearrangement uses TRBV29-1 and TRBJ2-5; TRBD2 might be the D (5 bases). The sequenced sample consisted of sorted CD4+, CD8+, or CD8+CD57+ T cells (not recorded which) from PBMCs. This TCR was sampled from a human donor in good health, serving as a control. The CDR3: CSVRATGRVETQYF. Written as DNA, the CDR3 is TGCAGCGTTAGGGCCACGGGAAGGGTAGAGACCCAGTACTTC.